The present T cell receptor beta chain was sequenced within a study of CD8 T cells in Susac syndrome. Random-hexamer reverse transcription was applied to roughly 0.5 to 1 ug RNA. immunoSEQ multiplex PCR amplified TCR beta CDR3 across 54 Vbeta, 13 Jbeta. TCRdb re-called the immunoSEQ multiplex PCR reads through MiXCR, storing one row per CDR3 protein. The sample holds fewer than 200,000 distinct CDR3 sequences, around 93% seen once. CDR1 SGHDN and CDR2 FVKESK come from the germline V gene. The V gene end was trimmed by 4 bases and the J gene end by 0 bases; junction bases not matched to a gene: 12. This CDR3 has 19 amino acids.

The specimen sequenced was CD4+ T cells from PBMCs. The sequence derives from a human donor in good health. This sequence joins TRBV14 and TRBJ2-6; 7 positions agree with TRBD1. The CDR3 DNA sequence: TGTGCCAGCAGCCCTACCTCCGGGACAGTAAACTCTGGGGCCAACGTCCTGACTTTC. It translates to CASSPTSGTVNSGANVLTF.